This is a list of T cell receptor beta chains from one sample in a study of T-cell memory formation after mild COVID-19. In TCRdb, the 5' RACE reads were re-called with MiXCR into one record per CDR3 protein. Of about 470,000 distinct CDR3 sequences in the sample, roughly 20% were seen once. The specimen sequenced was PBMCs or a T cell subset sorted from them (not recorded which). The receptors here all came from an adult woman who had mild COVID-19 (a few samples of this study predate the infection). Cell type and time point are not known. Each CDR3 is given with its conserved first and last residue. The order of the fields is D gene, clone size, J gene, V gene, CDR3 protein, CDR3 DNA. The D gene is left open where the match is weak. The size field is filled for only some rows; it gives once, few, many or a size class.

>.|many|TRBJ2-2|TRBV6-1
CASSAPIGLQNTGELFF
TGTGCCAGCAGCGCCCCTATTGGGTTACAGAACACCGGGGAGCTGTTTTTT
>.|.|TRBJ1-5|TRBV24-1
CATSDLGQNQPQHF
TGTGCCACCAGTGATTTGGGACAAAATCAGCCCCAGCATTTT
>.|many|TRBJ2-3|TRBV7-9
CASSSSQRGTDTQYF
TGTGCCAGCAGCTCATCCCAGCGGGGCACAGATACGCAGTATTTT
>.|.|TRBJ2-7|TRBV7-7
CASSFRPFYEQYF
TGTGCTAGCAGCTTTCGACCGTTCTACGAGCAGTACTTC
>.|.|TRBJ1-5|TRBV27
CASSSRGHLSNQPQHF
TGTGCCAGCAGTTCTCGGGGACATTTAAGCAATCAGCCCCAGCATTTT
>TRBD2|.|TRBJ2-7|TRBV30
CAWSPDGRAYEQYF
TGTGCCTGGTCCCCGGACGGGAGGGCCTACGAGCAGTACTTC
>TRBD1|.|TRBJ1-2|TRBV7-2
CASSTQGFYGYTF
TGTGCCAGCAGCACACAGGGGTTCTATGGCTACACCTTC
>TRBD2|many|TRBJ2-2|TRBV29-1
CSVGLAANTGELFF
TGCAGCGTTGGACTAGCGGCGAACACCGGGGAGCTGTTTTTT
>.|.|TRBJ2-7|TRBV27
CASSLNGWTVRRYEQYF
TGTGCCAGCAGTTTAAATGGATGGACAGTCAGGCGCTACGAGCAGTACTTC
>.|few|TRBJ2-3|TRBV7-3
CASSFVAGDTDTQYF
TGTGCCAGCAGCTTCGTGGCAGGGGATACAGATACGCAGTATTTT
>TRBD1|.|TRBJ2-7|TRBV5-1
CASSFIGTGINEQYF
TGCGCCAGCAGCTTTATCGGGACAGGGATAAACGAGCAGTACTTC
>.|many|TRBJ2-2|TRBV6-2/TRBV6-3
CASSYNLASRYTGELFF
TGTGCCAGCAGTTACAACTTGGCTAGCAGATACACCGGGGAGCTGTTTTTT
>.|few|TRBJ1-4|TRBV6-5
CASSYSTGGWNEKLFF
TGTGCCAGCAGTTACTCAACAGGAGGATGGAACGAAAAACTGTTTTTT
>.|few|TRBJ1-3|TRBV21-1
CASSGRQLSGNTIYF
TGTGCCAGCAGCGGACGACAGCTGTCTGGAAACACCATATATTTT
>.|.|TRBJ1-2|TRBV18
CASSPTAESYGYTF
TGTGCCAGCTCACCTACGGCGGAGAGCTATGGCTACACCTTC
>.|few|TRBJ2-7|TRBV11-3
CASSFGAQYEQYF
TGTGCCAGCAGCTTTGGGGCTCAATACGAGCAGTACTTC
>TRBD2|few|TRBJ2-1|TRBV27
CASSTPRTSGSIEQFF
TGTGCCAGCAGTACACCCCGGACTAGCGGGAGCATTGAGCAGTTCTTC
>.|few|TRBJ1-1|TRBV7-9
CASSLTGGDGNTEAFF
TGTGCCAGCAGCTTAACCGGAGGGGACGGGAACACTGAAGCTTTCTTT
>.|.|TRBJ1-1|TRBV3-1
CASSQQNTEAFF
TGTGCCAGCAGCCAGCAGAACACTGAAGCTTTCTTT
>TRBD1|many|TRBJ2-4|TRBV2
CASSEDRLAKNIQYF
TGTGCCAGCAGTGAGGACAGGCTAGCCAAAAACATTCAGTACTTC
>.|many|TRBJ2-1|TRBV7-3
CASSSFGGGGYNEQFF
TGTGCCAGCAGCTCCTTTGGGGGAGGAGGATACAATGAGCAGTTCTTC
>.|few|TRBJ2-5|TRBV12-3/TRBV12-4
CASSLSGASGAQYF
TGTGCCAGCAGTCTGTCGGGGGCCTCCGGGGCCCAGTACTTC
>.|few|TRBJ1-5|TRBV12-3/TRBV12-4
CASSRGQINQPQHF
TGTGCCAGCAGCCGCGGACAGATCAATCAGCCCCAGCATTTT
>TRBD2|few|TRBJ2-3|TRBV12-3/TRBV12-4
CASSPGLAGDADTQYF
TGTGCCAGCAGTCCAGGACTAGCGGGAGACGCAGATACGCAGTATTTT
>TRBD2|few|TRBJ2-2|TRBV7-2
CASSRGLGETGELFF
TGTGCCAGCAGTCGTGGACTAGGGGAGACCGGGGAGCTGTTTTTT
>.|few|TRBJ2-5|TRBV27
CASSLGFWGRGETQYF
TGTGCCAGCAGTTTGGGGTTCTGGGGCCGGGGTGAGACCCAGTACTTC
>.|.|TRBJ1-2|TRBV18
CASSPGPTVPYGYTF
TGTGCCAGCTCACCAGGCCCGACAGTGCCATATGGCTACACCTTC
>TRBD1|few|TRBJ2-5|TRBV7-9
CASSPGQGGQTQYF
TGTGCCAGCAGCCCGGGACAGGGAGGGCAGACCCAGTACTTC
>.|few|TRBJ1-1|TRBV3-1
CASSQESAGNTEAFF
TGTGCCAGCAGCCAAGAGTCGGCTGGGAACACTGAAGCTTTCTTT
>.|few|TRBJ2-7|TRBV11-3
CASSPPPHSYEQYF
TGTGCCAGCAGCCCCCCCCCGCACTCCTACGAGCAGTACTTC
>TRBD2|few|TRBJ2-3|TRBV4-2
CASAPLASGSQDTQYF
TGTGCCAGCGCCCCCCTTGCTAGCGGGAGTCAAGATACGCAGTATTTT
>TRBD1|many|TRBJ2-1|TRBV20-1
CSARGGTGNIEQFF
TGCAGTGCTAGAGGGGGGACAGGCAATATCGAGCAGTTCTTC
>.|.|TRBJ2-7|TRBV14
CASSPHPSYEQYF
TGTGCCAGCAGCCCGCACCCTTCCTACGAGCAGTACTTC
>TRBD2|.|TRBJ2-7|TRBV4-2
CASSQDPLAGLNEQYF
TGTGCCAGCAGCCAAGACCCGCTAGCGGGGTTAAACGAGCAGTACTTC
>TRBD1|.|TRBJ2-7|TRBV7-9
CASSVAGTGAMKNSYEQYF
TGTGCCAGCAGCGTTGCCGGGACAGGGGCAATGAAGAACTCCTACGAGCAGTACTTC
>.|.|TRBJ2-1|TRBV29-1
CSVESKQNYNEQFF
TGCAGCGTTGAGAGTAAGCAAAACTACAATGAGCAGTTCTTC
>.|few|TRBJ2-7|TRBV4-2
CASSQETVGGPYEQYF
TGTGCCAGCAGCCAAGAAACCGTTGGCGGGCCCTACGAGCAGTACTTC
>.|few|TRBJ2-2|TRBV12-3/TRBV12-4
CASSLRRANTGELFF
TGTGCCAGCAGTTTACGCAGGGCGAACACCGGGGAGCTGTTTTTT
>.|many|TRBJ1-1|TRBV5-1
CASKDIYTEAFF
TGCGCCAGCAAGGATATTTACACTGAAGCTTTCTTT
>TRBD1|few|TRBJ1-5|TRBV5-5
CASSVDREGQPQHF
TGTGCCAGCAGCGTGGACAGGGAGGGCCAGCCCCAGCATTTT
>.|many|TRBJ2-7|TRBV19
CASSRQGGGYEQYF
TGTGCCAGTAGTAGGCAGGGAGGCGGCTACGAGCAGTACTTC
>TRBD1|.|TRBJ1-1|TRBV7-9
CASSFGDRGEAFF
TGTGCCAGCAGCTTTGGGGACAGGGGTGAAGCTTTCTTT
>.|few|TRBJ2-5|TRBV12-5
CASGLGDILKTQYF
TGTGCTAGTGGTTTGGGAGACATTCTTAAGACCCAGTACTTC
>.|few|TRBJ2-6|TRBV4-3
CASSRGAGVGANVLTF
TGCGCCAGCAGCCGGGGCGCCGGGGTCGGGGCCAACGTCCTGACTTTC
>.|.|TRBJ1-1|TRBV11-3
CASSLDLARGAFF
TGTGCCAGCAGCTTAGATCTTGCAAGGGGCGCTTTCTTT
>.|many|TRBJ1-1|TRBV5-1
CASSLTQVNTEAFF
TGCGCCAGCAGCTTGACTCAGGTGAACACTGAAGCTTTCTTT
>TRBD2|.|TRBJ2-5|TRBV27
CASSSSGGLYRGTETQYF
TGTGCCAGCAGTTCTAGCGGGGGCCTCTATCGAGGGACGGAGACCCAGTACTTC
>.|.|TRBJ1-2|TRBV4-3
CASSQDIEGPVYGYTF
TGCGCCAGCAGCCAAGATATCGAGGGGCCCGTCTATGGCTACACCTTC
>TRBD2|.|TRBJ2-7|TRBV11-3
CASSTGASGTPYEQYF
TGTGCCAGCTCCACAGGTGCTAGCGGGACCCCCTACGAGCAGTACTTC
>.|.|TRBJ2-5|TRBV18
CASSPGVRQETQYF
TGTGCCAGCTCACCGGGCGTCCGACAAGAGACCCAGTACTTC
>.|few|TRBJ2-3|TRBV10-3
CAISGPETSTDTQYF
TGTGCCATCAGTGGCCCAGAGACTAGCACAGATACGCAGTATTTT
>.|.|TRBJ2-1|TRBV5-8
CASSLGSAGSQFF
TGTGCCAGCAGCTTGGGTTCTGCGGGCTCGCAGTTCTTC
>.|few|TRBJ2-3|TRBV7-2
CASSLGPVGTDTQYF
TGTGCCAGCAGCCTGGGCCCTGTCGGCACAGATACGCAGTATTTT
>TRBD1|few|TRBJ1-6|TRBV28
CASSPLLTGANSPLHF
TGTGCCAGCAGTCCGCTCCTGACAGGGGCGAATTCACCCCTCCACTTT